A selection of T cell receptor beta chains follows, all from one sample in a study of sequential checkpoint blockade in melanoma. Only in-frame clones appear in the TCRdb table, and some are missing; sequencing was by immunoSEQ multiplex PCR. The sample includes more than 4,000 clones, roughly 50% of them seen just once. The material was CD8+ T cells sorted from blood (inferred from file names), obtained from a patient given nivolumab and ipilimumab in sequence. All receptors come from a human donor with melanoma. Each CDR3 is given with its conserved first and last residue. The D gene is left open where the match is weak. Clone sizes are given selectively: once, few, many, or a class where the clone is expanded.

size	D	J	V	DNA	CDR3
NA	TRBD2	TRBJ2-1	TRBV27	TGTGCCAGCAGTTTATTGCTAGCGGGAGCGAATGAGCAGTTCTTC	CASSLLLAGANEQFF
NA	TRBD1	TRBJ1-2	TRBV13	TGTGCCAGCTCACAGGGGCGTGGGGCAGCCTATGGCTACACCTTC	CASSQGRGAAYGYTF
large	TRBD2	TRBJ2-7	TRBV7-9	TGTGCCAGCAGCTTAGGTGGTAGCGGGAGAGGCGAGCAGTACTTC	CASSLGGSGRGEQYF
NA	NA	TRBJ2-1	TRBV15	TGTGCCACCAGCAGACCGGAGGATGAGCAGTTCTTC	CATSRPEDEQFF
NA	TRBD1	TRBJ2-7	TRBV28	TGTGCCAGCACCCGCGACAGGGGTAAAATGGGCGAGCAGTACTTC	CASTRDRGKMGEQYF
NA	NA	TRBJ2-1	TRBV9	TGTGCCAGCAGCGTAGTGGGTGAAGCGAATGAGCAGTTCTTC	CASSVVGEANEQFF
NA	TRBD2	TRBJ2-7	TRBV7-2	TGTGCCAGCAGCTTAGTACTAGCGGGAGGGGGGGAGCAGTACTTC	CASSLVLAGGGEQYF
few	TRBD2	TRBJ2-1	TRBV11-3	TGTGCCAGCAGCTTGGAAACTAGCGGGGACAATGAGCAGTTCTTC	CASSLETSGDNEQFF
few	TRBD2	TRBJ2-1	TRBV14	TGTGCCAGCAGCGAACCCGGGACTAGTAATCGGTTCTTC	CASSEPGTSNRFF
medium-sized	TRBD2	TRBJ2-1	TRBV7-9	TGTGCCAGCAGCTTAGGGTCCCTAGCGGGAGGAGGCGATGAGCAGTTCTTC	CASSLGSLAGGGDEQFF
NA	NA	TRBJ2-7	TRBV7-9	TGTGCCAGCAGCGTGACAGATTACGAGCAGTACTTC	CASSVTDYEQYF
NA	NA	TRBJ2-7	TRBV7-8	TGTGCCAGCAGCTTACTAGATGAAGGCGAGCAGTACTTC	CASSLLDEGEQYF
few	TRBD2	TRBJ2-7	TRBV7-2	TGTGCCAGCAGCTTAGAACTAGCGGGACCTAGCTCCTACGAGCAGTACTTC	CASSLELAGPSSYEQYF
NA	TRBD1	TRBJ2-1	TRBV7-6	TGTGCCAGCAGCTCGCCGGGACAGGTAGAGCAGTTCTTC	CASSSPGQVEQFF
medium-sized	TRBD2	TRBJ2-1	TRBV7-6	TGTGCCAGCAGCGGGGGTGGACTAGCGGGAGGCAATGAGCAGTTCTTC	CASSGGGLAGGNEQFF
NA	NA	TRBJ2-3	TRBV7-2	TGTGCCAGCAGCTTACTCAGCACAGATACGCAGTATTTT	CASSLLSTDTQYF
NA	TRBD2	TRBJ2-1	TRBV19	TGTGCCAGTACCCCTCGACTAGCGGGGTCCGAAGAGCAGTTCTTC	CASTPRLAGSEEQFF
NA	NA	TRBJ2-1	TRBV5-4	TGTGCCAGCAGCCTCCAACGGGAGTCAATCTACAATGAGCAGTTCTTC	CASSLQRESIYNEQFF
once	TRBD2	TRBJ2-7	TRBV20-1	TGCAGTGCTACTAGCGGCTACGAGCAGTACTTC	CSATSGYEQYF
few	NA	TRBJ2-7	TRBV28	TGTGCCAGCAGTTTACGGTTCAGGGGTCATCAGGACGAGCAGTACTTC	CASSLRFRGHQDEQYF
NA	TRBD2	TRBJ2-1	TRBV5-6	TGTGCCAGCAGCTCCGCCGGGACTAGAAGGAATGAGCAGTTCTTC	CASSSAGTRRNEQFF
NA	TRBD2	TRBJ2-5	TRBV27	TGTGCCAGCGGGGGGGGAAAGACCCAGTACTTC	CASGGGKTQYF
few	TRBD2	TRBJ2-5	TRBV4-1	TGCGCCAGCAGCCAGGGTCGGACTAGCGGGCAAGAGACCCAGTACTTC	CASSQGRTSGQETQYF
NA	TRBD2	TRBJ2-3	TRBV4-3	TGCGCCAGCAGCCAGTCGGGCGGCACTAGCGGCGATACGCAGTATTTT	CASSQSGGTSGDTQYF
NA	TRBD2	TRBJ2-7	TRBV30	TGTGCCTGGAGTATGACTAGCGGGGCGGACGAGCAGTACTTC	CAWSMTSGADEQYF
NA	TRBD1	TRBJ1-4	TRBV4-3	TGCGCCAGCAGCCAAGGGACAGGGCCTAATGAAAAACTGTTTTTT	CASSQGTGPNEKLFF
NA	NA	TRBJ2-2	TRBV14	TGTGCCAGCAGCCCCGCGCGGGCCGGGGAGCTGTTTTTT	CASSPARAGELFF
once	NA	TRBJ2-1	TRBV19	TGTGCCAGTAGCAACTGGGGTCCTAACAGGGATGAGCAGTTCTTC	CASSNWGPNRDEQFF
NA	NA	TRBJ2-7	TRBV9	TGTGCCAGCAGTTTGGGCTCTTCCCCTAAGGAGCAGTACTTC	CASSLGSSPKEQYF
few	TRBD1	TRBJ2-4	TRBV14	TGTGCCAGCAGCCCGGGACAGCAAAACATTCAGTACTTC	CASSPGQQNIQYF
NA	NA	TRBJ2-1	TRBV19	TGTGCCAGCGGGACTTTCGATGAGCAGTTCTTC	CASGTFDEQFF
NA	NA	TRBJ1-1	TRBV4-3	TGCGCCAGCAGCCAAGAATGGACAGTGAACACTGAAGCTTTCTTT	CASSQEWTVNTEAFF
medium-sized	NA	TRBJ1-1	TRBV23-1	TGCGCCAGCAGTCAAATGACAGGCACGAACACTGAAGCTTTCTTT	CASSQMTGTNTEAFF
NA	NA	TRBJ1-2	TRBV6-1	TGTGCCAGCAGTGAATGGGCGGACTTCTATGGCTACACCTTC	CASSEWADFYGYTF
few	TRBD1	TRBJ2-3	TRBV30	TGTGCTTCTTACTACTGGGACAGGGATGACTATACGCAGTATTTT	CASYYWDRDDYTQYF
NA	NA	TRBJ2-7	TRBV28	TGTGCCAGCAGTCCCGGACACTGGCTCGAGCAGTACTTC	CASSPGHWLEQYF
few	NA	TRBJ1-1	TRBV6-5	TGTGCCAGCAGTTCATTCCGGGTGGCTGAAGCTTTCTTT	CASSSFRVAEAFF
few	TRBD1	TRBJ1-5	TRBV27	TGTGCCAGCAGTGTAAGGGGACAGGGGACGCGACTCGATCAGCCCCAGCATTTT	CASSVRGQGTRLDQPQHF
NA	NA	TRBJ1-2	TRBV2	TGTGCCAGCCTATTACAGGATTACTATGGCTACACCTTC	CASLLQDYYGYTF
medium-sized	NA	TRBJ1-1	TRBV4-1	TGCGCCAGCAGCCAAGAAACAGCGAACACTGAAGCTTTCTTT	CASSQETANTEAFF
NA	TRBD1	TRBJ1-2	TRBV27	TGTGCCAGCAGTTTAAGTACAGGGGTCAGTGGCTACACCTTC	CASSLSTGVSGYTF
once	TRBD1	TRBJ1-1	TRBV16	TGTGCCAGCAGCCAAACAGGGGGACGTACTGAAGCTTTCTTT	CASSQTGGRTEAFF
NA	NA	TRBJ2-7	TRBV5-1	TGCGCCAGCAGCTTGATTCCTTACGAGCAGTACTTC	CASSLIPYEQYF
NA	NA	TRBJ2-7	TRBV2	TGTGCCAGCAGCGAAAAGGGGTGGTACGAGCAGTACTTC	CASSEKGWYEQYF
NA	NA	TRBJ2-1	TRBV30	TGTGCCTGGACCCCCGGAGCTAGCGCCTACAATGAGCAGTTCTTC	CAWTPGASAYNEQFF
NA	NA	TRBJ2-1	TRBV30	TGTGCCCTCGTGGCGGAGAACTACAATGAGCAGTTCTTC	CALVAENYNEQFF
NA	TRBD2	TRBJ2-1	TRBV5-5	TGCGCCAGCAGCCAAGATGGCGGGAGCGGCGATGAGCAGTTCTTC	CASSQDGGSGDEQFF
few	NA	TRBJ2-1	TRBV7-6	TGTGCCAGCAGCTTAGGGGGGGGGCTTAACAATGAGCAGTTCTTC	CASSLGGGLNNEQFF
NA	NA	TRBJ2-7	TRBV5-4	TGTGCCAGCAGCTTGAGGGGGTGGGGCTACGAGCAGTACTTC	CASSLRGWGYEQYF
NA	NA	TRBJ1-1	TRBV7-9	TGTGCCAGCAGCCTACCCCCCAACACTGAAGCTTTCTTT	CASSLPPNTEAFF
once	NA	TRBJ2-7	TRBV7-9	TGTGCCAGCAGCGCCGGGGATTACGAGCAGTACTTC	CASSAGDYEQYF
NA	NA	TRBJ1-2	TRBV4-1	TGCGCCAGCAGCCAAGAGTCGAACAGGGCAGAGGGCTACACCTTC	CASSQESNRAEGYTF